These 23 T cell receptor beta chains came from one sample sequenced in a study of blood T cells in healthy people across ages. The second PCR ran roughly 6 to 11 cycles with a sample-barcoded 5' primer and J-beta primers. TCRdb fed the 5' RACE reads into MiXCR, producing one record per CDR3 protein. The sample holds 1.5 million or so distinct CDR3 sequences, 42% seen once. Specimen: blood. These TCRs come from a young woman in good health.

The chain is built from TRBV6-5 and TRBJ1-2; 8 bases are a match to TRBD1. This CDR3 has 18 amino acids. V was clipped by 0 bases and J by 9 bases; unmatched bases: 18. Looked up from germline, CDR1 is MNHEY and CDR2 is SVGAGI. CDR3 DNA sequence: TGTGCCAGCAGTTACTCGGGGGCCGGACAGGGAGCTACACATCGCTACACCTTC. Protein: CASSYSGAGQGATHRYTF.

V usage is TRBV7-2 and J usage is TRBJ2-1; no reliable D call. Germline V gene data show CDR1 as SGHTA and CDR2 as FQGNSA. Trimming stripped 2 bases from V and 10 bases from J, with 12 bases between. This CDR3 spans 13 amino acids. The CDR3 sequence: CASSLSSTPEQFF. For the CDR3, the DNA is TGTGCCAGCAGCTTATCTTCGACCCCAGAGCAGTTCTTC.

This clonotype was counted between two and nine times. The genes are TRBV5-1 and TRBJ2-5, with 7 nucleotides matching TRBD2. With V trimmed by 2 bases and J by 0 bases, 7 bases remained unmatched. Germline V gene data show CDR1 as SGHRS and CDR2 as YFSETQ. This CDR3 contains 16 residues. CDR3 sequence reads: CASSLTTSVHQETQYF. CDR3 DNA: TGCGCCAGCAGCTTAACTACTAGCGTCCACCAAGAGACCCAGTACTTC.

This clonotype showed up just a few times. The chain is built from TRBV20-1 and TRBJ2-1; D perhaps matches TRBD2 (5 bases). With 7 bases removed from V and 7 bases from J, the gap between germline ends came to 14 bases. The CDR3 length is 12 residues. Germline lookup yields CDR1 DFQATT and CDR2 SNEGSKA (reference sequence). CDR3 DNA sequence: TGCAGTGTTACGCTCCCGGGAAATGAGCAGTTCTTC. Translated: CSVTLPGNEQFF.

The chain is built from TRBV20-1 and TRBJ1-5; TRBD1 agrees at 8 bases. The length of the CDR3 is 14 residues. Germline CDR1 reads DFQATT; CDR2 reads SNEGSKA (reference sequence). Unmatched junction bases numbered 4, after V lost 5 bases and J lost 1 base. Written as DNA, the CDR3 is TGCAGTGCTCCGGACAGGGCGAGCAATCAGCCCCAGCATTTT. Translation gives CSAPDRASNQPQHF.

This clonotype was observed a handful of times. The rearrangement joins TRBV20-1 to TRBJ2-1; TRBD2 matches at 8 bases. V trimming: 6 bases; J trimming: 3 bases; junction bases outside the gene matches: 7. Germline-derived CDR1 and CDR2 are DFQATT and SNEGSKA (reference sequence). The CDR3 spans 14 residues. CDR3 nucleotide sequence: TGCAGTGCGTCTAGCGGGCTCGACTACAATGAGCAGTTCTTC. As protein: CSASSGLDYNEQFF.

This CDR3 is CSAKPRLAGSNTGELFF. In DNA, the CDR3 is TGCAGTGCTAAACCCCGACTAGCGGGATCGAACACCGGGGAGCTGTTTTTT. The V and J genes are TRBV20-1 and TRBJ2-2; 11 bases match TRBD2. The V gene end was trimmed by 4 bases and the J gene end by 0 bases; junction bases not matched to a gene: 7. This CDR3 contains 17 residues. Germline lookup yields CDR1 DFQATT and CDR2 SNEGSKA (reference sequence).

This clonotype has only a few counts. J is TRBJ1-5 and V is TRBV6-6, with unresolved D. This CDR3 has 12 amino acids. Per the germline V gene, CDR1 is MNHNY and CDR2 is SVGAGI (reference sequence). The V end lost 6 bases, the J end lost 7 bases, and 10 bases lay between the germline ends. In nucleotides, the CDR3 is TGTGCCAGCAGCCACTTGGGGCAGCCCCAGCATTTT. Translation gives CASSHLGQPQHF.

The chain uses TRBV20-1 and TRBJ1-2, with D uncertain. V was clipped by 6 bases and J by 2 bases, with 4 bases between them. The CDR3 is 10 residues long. CDR1 is DFQATT, CDR2 SNEGSKA, per germline (reference sequence). The CDR3 DNA sequence: TGCAGTGCCACGAACTATGGCTACACCTTC. Its translation: CSATNYGYTF.

This clonotype was counted ten times or more. The chain joins TRBV3-1 to TRBJ2-7; the D gene could be TRBD1 or TRBD2 (5 bases each). The CDR3 has 11 amino acids. V lost 3 bases and J lost 9, with 9 bases in between. The germline V gene has CDR1 LGHDT and CDR2 YNNKEL (reference sequence). CDR3: CASSQVGVQYF. CDR3 in DNA: TGTGCCAGCAGCCAGGTGGGGGTGCAGTACTTC.

A remark on this clonotype: The junction shows a germline mismatch at one end, possibly a read error. This chain connects TRBV12-3 or TRBV12-4 to TRBJ1-6; 10 nucleotides agree with TRBD1. The CDR3 sequence is 18 residues long. CDR3 protein: CTSSSSDRGLTYNSSLHF. CDR3 coding DNA: TGTACCAGCAGTTCCAGTGACAGGGGGCTCACCTATAATTCATCCCTCCACTTT.

The chain joins TRBV6-1 to TRBJ1-2; the match to TRBD1 covers 8 bases. There are 14 residues in the CDR3. Germline CDR1 MNHNS, CDR2 SASEGT. Trimming took 2 bases from V and 4 from J; bases not matched to a gene: 3. The DNA of the CDR3 is TGTGCCAGCAGTGAACCCGGGACAGGCTATGGCTACACCTTC. This sequence encodes CASSEPGTGYGYTF.

The J gene is TRBJ2-7, the V gene TRBV5-1, with TRBD2 as a possible D gene (6 bases). CDR3 size: 16 residues. V dropped 3 bases and J dropped 1 base, with 17 bases sitting between them. Germline V gives CDR1 SGHRS, CDR2 YFSETQ. This CDR3 is CASSSGWGDGSYEQYF. The CDR3, as DNA: TGCGCCAGCAGCTCTGGTTGGGGGGACGGTTCCTACGAGCAGTACTTC.

The rearrangement links TRBV12-3 or TRBV12-4 to TRBJ2-1; 9 nucleotides align to TRBD2. J was trimmed by 9 bases and V by 8 bases; bases with no gene match: 14. The CDR3 extends over 15 amino acids. CDR3 in DNA: TGTGCCAGCGTCCTGATAGCGGGAGAGAAGGGTGAGCAGTTCTTC. It translates to CASVLIAGEKGEQFF.

This clonotype was picked up a small number of times. The V and J genes are TRBV5-1 and TRBJ2-1, with TRBD2 matching 9 bases. V lost 1 base and J lost 7; bases outside the gene matches: 6. CDR1 and CDR2 from the germline V gene are SGHRS and YFSETQ. CDR3 length: 15 amino acids. The CDR3: CASSLFLAGRNEQFF. CDR3 bases: TGCGCCAGCAGCTTGTTCCTAGCGGGAAGGAATGAGCAGTTCTTC. Variable domain in full (rest from reference TRBV5-1 and TRBJ2-1): KAGVTQTPRYLIKTRGQQVTLSCSPISGHRSVSWYQQTPGQGLQFLFEYFSETQRNKGNFPGRFSGRQFSNSRSEMNVSTLELGDSALYLCASSLFLAGRNEQFFGPGTRLTVL.

V usage is TRBV2 and J usage is TRBJ1-1, with 9 bases matching TRBD1. Per germline, CDR1 SNHLY and CDR2 FYNNEI. Unmatched junction bases numbered 8, after V lost 3 bases and J lost 0 bases. The CDR3 loop spans 17 amino acids. The CDR3 here is CASSEGTGRFMNTEAFF. The CDR3 region has the DNA TGTGCCAGCAGTGAGGGGACAGGGCGGTTTATGAACACTGAAGCTTTCTTT.

The chain has TRBV24-1 and TRBJ2-3; 9 bases are shared with TRBD2. Germline CDR1 KGHDR, CDR2 SFDVKD. There are 16 residues in the CDR3. With 3 bases clipped from V and 1 base from J, the junction kept 4 bases outside the gene matches. As DNA, the CDR3 is TGTGCCACCAGTGATCCCCGACTAGCGGGCACAGATACGCAGTATTTT. It specifies CATSDPRLAGTDTQYF.

The chain combines TRBV11-2 with TRBJ2-7; 7 positions match TRBD1. The V gene's germline CDR1 is SGHAT and CDR2 FQNNGV. The CDR3 runs 14 residues. The trim removed 7 bases at V and 5 bases at J, leaving 11 bases unmatched. For the CDR3, the DNA is TGTGCCAGCAACCTTAAAAGGACAGGAGACGAGCAGTACTTC. Amino acids: CASNLKRTGDEQYF.

This clonotype was detected a few times. The chain combines TRBV20-1 with TRBJ2-5; D is possibly TRBD1 (6 bases). The V and J ends lost 5 bases and 3 bases respectively, with 13 bases between them. Germline CDR1 is DFQATT and CDR2 is SNEGSKA (reference sequence). This CDR3 contains 13 residues. The CDR3 loop reads CSAPKGVKETQYF. The CDR3 region has the DNA TGCAGTGCTCCTAAGGGGGTAAAAGAGACCCAGTACTTC.

The sample holds a few counts of this clonotype. V is TRBV29-1 and J is TRBJ1-2; no definite D call. Trimming cost V 6 bases and J 6 bases, with 8 bases left between them. CDR1 is SQVTM and CDR2 is ANQGSEA in the germline V gene. CDR3 size: 10 residues. The CDR3 sequence is CSVWSDGYTF. Written as DNA, the CDR3 is TGCAGCGTGTGGTCGGATGGCTACACCTTC.

This clonotype was recorded once. V usage is TRBV20-1 and J usage is TRBJ2-3, with D perhaps TRBD2 (5 bases). The CDR3 spans 14 residues. The germline V gene encodes CDR1 DFQATT and CDR2 SNEGSKA (reference sequence). Trimming stripped 1 base from V and 4 bases from J, with 12 bases between. The DNA for the CDR3 is TGCAGTGCTAGAGGTACCCTAGCAGCAGATACGCAGTATTTT. It is translated as CSARGTLAADTQYF.

This clonotype was seen at least ten times. This chain uses TRBV29-1 with TRBJ2-5; D is uncertain. The CDR3 is 10 amino acids. The germline V gene encodes CDR1 SQVTM and CDR2 ANQGSEA. The ends were cut back, 4 bases at V and 1 base at J, with 1 base in the middle. CDR3 sequence: CSVVQETQYF. The CDR3 DNA sequence: TGCAGCGTTGTCCAAGAGACCCAGTACTTC.

This sequence joins TRBV19 and TRBJ1-1; 9 bases align to TRBD1. CDR1 is LNHDA and CDR2 is SQIVND in the germline V gene (reference sequence). V dropped 6 bases and J dropped 7; count of bases not matched to a gene: 6. There are 13 residues in the CDR3. The CDR3 sequence: CASRTGGLDEAFF. The DNA for the CDR3 is TGTGCCAGTAGAACAGGGGGCCTGGATGAAGCTTTCTTT.